Following are 13 T cell receptor beta chains from one sample sequenced in a study of T cell repertoires in cytomegalovirus infection. TCRdb reprocessed the reads with MiXCR, giving one entry per CDR3 protein. The table lists roughly 180,000 distinct CDR3 sequences, less than 25% of them singletons. Their antigens remain unidentified. Source: CD8+ T cells from cultured PBMCs, taken from culture after CMV antigen stimulation. These receptor sequences come from a human donor in good health (CMV status not recorded). Some clones in this sample may be carry-over from other donors' samples.

The chain couples TRBV28 to TRBJ1-1; possibly TRBD1 for D (6 bases). CDR3 size: 15 residues. Germline V gene lookup returns CDR1 MDHEN and CDR2 SYDVKM. Trimming stripped 6 bases from V and 3 bases from J, with 17 bases between. The CDR3 is CASRMAGEGDTEAFF. The CDR3 bases are TGTGCCAGCAGGATGGCAGGGGAGGGGGACACTGAAGCTTTCTTT.

The gene calls are TRBV7-6 and TRBJ2-7; D might be TRBD2 (6 bases). Germline V CDR1 and CDR2: SGHVS, FNYEAQ. Deletions cut 8 bases from V and 2 bases from J, with 16 bases between. The CDR3 totals 14 residues. CDR3 bases: TGTGCCAGCGCCACGGGGACTGACCCCTACGAGCAGTACTTC. Its translation: CASATGTDPYEQYF.

This clonotype was detected a few times. This CDR3 reads CASSLRGSGGKPYEQYF. The DNA of the CDR3 is TGTGCCAGCAGCTTGCGGGGTTCGGGGGGAAAACCCTACGAGCAGTACTTC. V usage is TRBV7-9 and J usage is TRBJ2-7, with TRBD2 matching over 7 bases. J lost 2 bases, V lost 3 bases, and 13 bases had no gene match. CDR1 is SEHNR, CDR2 FQNEAQ, per germline (reference sequence). The CDR3 length is 17 residues.

The chain links TRBV12-3 or TRBV12-4 to TRBJ2-3, with 7 bases fitting TRBD1. The length of the CDR3 is 13 residues. Losses at the gene ends were 4 bases for V and 4 bases for J; bases not matched to a gene: 2. CDR3 amino acids: CASSSTGADTQYF. The CDR3, as DNA: TGTGCCAGCAGTTCTACAGGGGCAGATACGCAGTATTTT.

Only a few counts were recorded for this clonotype. The chain carries TRBV7-8 and TRBJ2-1; 15 nucleotides match TRBD2. Trimming at V came to 3 bases and at J to 2 bases, leaving 17 bases not matched to a gene. Germline V CDR1 and CDR2: SGHVS, FQNEAQ. This CDR3 is built from 22 residues. CDR3 nucleotides: TGTGCCAGCAGCTTCGATCCACACCCGGGACTAGCGGGGGGCCAGGCCTACAATGAGCAGTTCTTC. It translates to CASSFDPHPGLAGGQAYNEQFF. The full variable domain, rest sourced from reference TRBV7-8 and TRBJ2-1, is GAGVSQSPRYKVAKRGQDVALRCDPISGHVSLFWYQQALGQGPEFLTYFQNEAQLDKSGLPSDRFFAERPEGSVSTLKIQRTQQEDSAVYLCASSFDPHPGLAGGQAYNEQFFGPGTRLTVL.

This sequence joins TRBV5-5 and TRBJ1-2; no definite D call. The V end was cut by 7 bases, the J end by 5 bases, with 15 bases between. This CDR3 contains 13 residues. CDR1 and CDR2 from the germline V gene are SGHKS and YYEKEE (reference sequence). The CDR3 is CASCLPTGYGYTF. CDR3 bases: TGTGCCAGCTGCCTCCCGACTGGTTATGGCTACACCTTC.

This chain joins TRBV5-1 and TRBJ1-1; D gene uncertain. CDR3 length: 13 amino acids. The V end was cut by 0 bases, the J end by 0 bases, with 3 bases between. Looked up from germline, CDR1 is SGHRS and CDR2 is YFSETQ. Here the CDR3 reads CASSLVVNTEAFF. DNA of the CDR3: TGCGCCAGCAGCTTGGTTGTGAACACTGAAGCTTTCTTT.

This rearrangement joins TRBV11-1 to TRBJ2-1, with no clear D. This CDR3 has 18 residues. Looked up from germline, CDR1 is SGHAT and CDR2 is FQDESV (reference sequence). V was cut by 7 bases and J by 0 bases, with 22 bases left in between. CDR3 nucleotides: TGTGCCAGCACCATGAGATCCCAAAGGAGTCTCTCCTACAATGAGCAGTTCTTC. Protein: CASTMRSQRSLSYNEQFF.

The rearrangement uses TRBV7-2 and TRBJ2-3; D might be TRBD1 or TRBD2, each matching 5 bases. Germline CDR1 SGHTA, CDR2 FQGNSA. Between the trimmed V and J ends, which lost 0 bases and 7 bases, there was a span of 8 bases. CDR3 length equals 13 residues. The chain's CDR3 is CASSLAGRNTQYF. CDR3 DNA sequence: TGTGCCAGCAGCTTAGCGGGACGAAATACGCAGTATTTT.

The chain has TRBV28 and TRBJ2-7; 7 nucleotides match TRBD1. The germline gives CDR1 MDHEN, CDR2 SYDVKM. This CDR3 is 13 amino acids long. J gave up 4 bases and V 7 bases, and 7 bases lay outside the gene matches. The CDR3 region has the DNA TGTGCCAGCACCGGGACAGAAGCTTACGAGCAGTACTTC. Translation gives CASTGTEAYEQYF.

This clonotype appeared a few times. CDR3 sequence: CASSLNRGGPPDEQFF. The CDR3 DNA is TGTGCCAGCAGCTTAAACCGGGGGGGACCTCCCGATGAGCAGTTCTTC. The gene calls are TRBV7-8 and TRBJ2-1; 8 nucleotides align to TRBD2. The germline V gene has CDR1 SGHVS and CDR2 FQNEAQ. Losses at the gene ends were 2 bases for V and 8 bases for J; bases not matched to a gene: 11. The CDR3 runs 16 residues.

V is TRBV12-3 or TRBV12-4 and J is TRBJ1-1, with D uncertain. Trimming took 5 bases from V and 4 from J, leaving 11 bases between them. The CDR3 spans 13 residues. CDR3 amino acids: CASSHPDFTEAFF. The CDR3 DNA reads TGTGCCAGCAGTCATCCGGATTTCACTGAAGCTTTCTTT.

Notes on this clonotype: A read error may account for a junction end that differs from germline. CDR3: CASSPEAWDTGELFF. Written as DNA, the CDR3 is TGTGCTAGCAGCCCAGAGGCGTGGGACACCGGGGAGCTGTTTTTT. The chain has TRBV7-7 and TRBJ2-2; D is unresolved. Germline V lookup: CDR1 SSHAT, CDR2 FNYEAQ (reference sequence). The CDR3 has 15 residues.